Listed here are 8 T cell receptor beta chains from one sample, sequenced in a study of cytomegalovirus exposure and HLA in healthy donors. PCR used 60 Vbeta primers and 13 Jbeta primers. Some clones are missing from TCRdb's copy, which holds only in-frame ones; the method was immunoSEQ multiplex PCR. The sample lists about 110,000 clones; approximately 76% were seen once. Sequenced: PBMCs. The receptors come from a man aged 40-50 years in good health and CMV-seronegative.

The chain recombines TRBV14 with TRBJ2-7, with 7 bases lining up with TRBD1. Germline CDR1 reads SGHDN; CDR2 reads FVKESK. Germline trimming cut 1 base from V and 2 bases from J; bases unmatched to any gene: 5. This CDR3 has 15 amino acids. CDR3: CASSQVGTETYEQYF. For the CDR3, the DNA is TGTGCCAGCAGCCAAGTTGGGACAGAGACCTACGAGCAGTACTTC.

V usage is TRBV11-3 and J usage is TRBJ2-1; D is perhaps TRBD2 (6 bases). This CDR3 spans 13 amino acids. Looked up from germline, CDR1 is SGHNT and CDR2 is YENEEA. Trimming took 5 bases from V and 6 from J, leaving 11 bases between them. CDR3 sequence (DNA): TGTGCCAGCAGCCTAAGGGACTCCAATGAGCAGTTCTTC. Protein sequence: CASSLRDSNEQFF.

There are a few counts of this clone. The chain combines TRBV4-3 with TRBJ2-3; 8 bases match TRBD2. This CDR3 has 14 residues. Germline V CDR1 and CDR2: LGHNA, YSLEER. J lost 6 bases, V lost 1 base, and 3 bases had no gene match. CDR3 DNA: TGCGCCAGCAGCCAAGGCCAGCGGGGGGATACGCAGTATTTT. It yields the protein CASSQGQRGDTQYF.

V usage is TRBV28 and J usage is TRBJ1-5, with D uncertain. Trimming left V 7 bases short and J 0 bases short, with 16 bases between. Germline V gene data show CDR1 as MDHEN and CDR2 as SYDVKM. CDR3 length equals 16 residues. The CDR3 is CASMVARVPSNQPQHF. Written as DNA, the CDR3 is TGTGCCAGCATGGTCGCGCGGGTACCTAGCAATCAGCCCCAGCATTTT.

V and J are TRBV7-9 and TRBJ2-3; 8 nucleotides align to TRBD2. Germline V gives CDR1 SEHNR, CDR2 FQNEAQ (reference sequence). The CDR3 totals 14 residues. The ends lost 7 bases at V and 4 bases at J; junction bases unmatched: 7. The CDR3 nucleotides read TGTGCCAGCACGGGAGGGTGGACGTCAGATACGCAGTATTTT. Translation: CASTGGWTSDTQYF.

V gene TRBV28 combines with J gene TRBJ1-2; TRBD1 aligns across 7 bases. The CDR3 loop spans 13 amino acids. The J segment lost 3 bases and the V segment lost 2 bases, leaving 0 bases of the junction unmatched. Germline assignment: CDR1 MDHEN and CDR2 SYDVKM. The CDR3 spells CASSLTGDYGYTF. The CDR3 DNA reads as TGTGCCAGCAGTTTAACAGGGGACTATGGCTACACCTTC.

V gene TRBV9 combines with J gene TRBJ2-1; unclear D gene. Trimming took 1 base from V and 2 from J, leaving 4 bases between them. Per the germline V gene, CDR1 is SGDLS and CDR2 is YYNGEE. The CDR3 loop spans 13 amino acids. CDR3 nucleotides: TGTGCCAGCAGCGTACAGACCTACAATGAGCAGTTCTTC. This gives the protein CASSVQTYNEQFF.

The chain joins TRBV19 to TRBJ1-5; 7 nucleotides match TRBD1. The CDR3 is 14 amino acids. J was trimmed by 11 bases and V by 5 bases; bases with no gene match: 12. Germline assignment: CDR1 LNHDA and CDR2 SQIVND (reference sequence). The chain's CDR3 is CASSWAGGLNSQHF. The CDR3 nucleotides read TGTGCCAGTAGTTGGGCAGGGGGTCTTAATTCCCAGCATTTT.